The 27 T cell receptor beta chains presented below share a single source sample, sequenced in a study of cytomegalovirus exposure and HLA in healthy donors. With 60 Vbeta and 13 Jbeta primers, the PCR was carried out. TCRdb keeps only in-frame clones here, not all; method: immunoSEQ multiplex PCR. This sample has under 150,000 clones, with 70% to 80% found just once. Sequenced sample: PBMCs. These receptors originate from a human donor in good health.

The chain links TRBV13 to TRBJ1-4; D remains ambiguous. The V gene lost 5 bases and the J gene lost 0 bases, with 13 bases spanning the gap. The CDR3 consists of 16 residues. Per the germline V gene, CDR1 is PRHDT and CDR2 is FYEKMQ (reference sequence). CDR3 nucleotides: TGTGCCAGCAGCCAACGACACAGTGCAACTAATGAAAAACTGTTTTTT. This encodes CASSQRHSATNEKLFF. The full variable domain, its missing parts supplied by reference TRBV13 and TRBJ1-4, is AAGVIQSPRHLIKEKRETATLKCYPIPRHDTVYWYQQGPGQDPQFLISFYEKMQSDKGSIPDRFSAQQFSDYHSELNMSSLELGDSALYFCASSQRHSATNEKLFFGSGTQLSVL.

V usage is TRBV7-8 and J usage is TRBJ2-2; D is undetermined. The V end was cut by 3 bases, the J end by 1 base, with 9 bases between. Per the germline V gene, CDR1 is SGHVS and CDR2 is FQNEAQ. The CDR3 has 15 amino acids. The CDR3 is CASSFGGLNTGELFF. The CDR3 DNA follows: TGTGCCAGCAGCTTTGGCGGCCTGAACACCGGGGAGCTGTTTTTT.

The chain combines TRBV9 with TRBJ1-1; tentatively, D is TRBD1 (5 bases). The CDR3 is 15 amino acids. V lost 0 bases and J 7 bases, leaving 16 bases between the germline ends. Germline CDR1 and CDR2: SGDLS and YYNGEE. CDR3 sequence: CASSVAKGPQGEAFF. CDR3 nucleotides: TGTGCCAGCAGCGTAGCTAAGGGGCCCCAGGGTGAAGCTTTCTTT. Variable domain in full (rest from reference TRBV9 and TRBJ1-1): DSGVTQTPKHLITATGQRVTLRCSPRSGDLSVYWYQQSLDQGLQFLIQYYNGEERAKGNILERFSAQQFPDLHSELNLSSLELGDSALYFCASSVAKGPQGEAFFGQGTRLTVV.

This chain joins TRBV7-7 and TRBJ1-6; the D is unclear. In germline, CDR1 is SSHAT, CDR2 FNYEAQ (reference sequence). The CDR3 is made up of 15 amino acids. V lost 6 bases, J lost 9 bases, and 18 bases lay in between. The CDR3 sequence is CASSLKFGSGSPLHF. The CDR3 nucleotides are TGTGCCAGCAGTCTAAAGTTCGGTTCTGGTTCACCCCTCCACTTT.

The chain is built from TRBV7-9 and TRBJ1-4, with D hard to call. Trimming removed 4 bases from V and 8 bases from J, with 5 bases in between. The length of the CDR3 is 11 residues. The V gene's germline CDR1 is SEHNR and CDR2 FQNEAQ (reference sequence). CDR3 in DNA: TGTGCCAGCAGCTCACACGAAAAACTGTTTTTT. This sequence encodes CASSSHEKLFF.

The rearrangement links TRBV27 to TRBJ2-1, with 8 bases matching TRBD1. The CDR3 length is 14 residues. The germline gives CDR1 MNHEY, CDR2 SMNVEV (reference sequence). Germline trimming cut 4 bases from V and 4 bases from J; bases unmatched to any gene: 3. CDR3 protein: CASSSQGVYNEQFF. CDR3 sequence (DNA): TGTGCCAGCAGTTCACAGGGGGTATACAATGAGCAGTTCTTC.

The V call is TRBV15, the J call TRBJ2-7, with 14 bases matching TRBD2. The CDR3 consists of 16 residues. CDR1 is LNHNV, CDR2 YYDKDF, per germline (reference sequence). Unmatched junction bases numbered 9, after V lost 5 bases and J lost 6 bases. The CDR3 loop reads CATSGGLAGARREQYF. CDR3 nucleotide sequence: TGTGCCACCAGCGGGGGACTAGCGGGGGCCCGGCGCGAGCAGTACTTC.

The chain links TRBV7-6 to TRBJ1-1; D not resolved. The CDR3 is 17 residues long. V was trimmed by 4 bases and J by 0 bases, leaving 18 bases between them. In germline, CDR1 is SGHVS, CDR2 FNYEAQ. The CDR3 region has the DNA TGTGCCAGCAGCTCACTAGTGGTTCAGGAATTGAACACTGAAGCTTTCTTT. This codes for CASSSLVVQELNTEAFF.

This rearrangement joins TRBV2 to TRBJ2-7; 7 nucleotides match TRBD2. V lost 11 bases to trimming and J lost 3 bases; unmatched junction nucleotides: 10. CDR1 is SNHLY and CDR2 is FYNNEI in the germline V gene. This CDR3 region has 13 residues. The CDR3 reads CAARPSGFYEQYF. As DNA, the CDR3 is TGTGCCGCACGGCCTAGCGGATTCTACGAGCAGTACTTC.

The chain is built from TRBV27 and TRBJ2-7; D perhaps matches TRBD1 (5 bases). The CDR3 is 13 amino acids. Deletions cut 1 base from V and 7 bases from J, with 11 bases between. CDR1 and CDR2 from the germline V gene are MNHEY and SMNVEV (reference sequence). CDR3 nucleotides: TGTGCCAGCAGTTTATTAGGGGTGAGGGAGCAGTACTTC. This sequence encodes CASSLLGVREQYF.

The rearrangement links TRBV28 to TRBJ1-4, with D possibly TRBD1 on 6 matching bases. Trimming removed 6 bases at V and 8 bases at J, with 22 bases between. The germline CDR1 and CDR2 sequences are MDHEN and SYDVKM. The CDR3 runs 16 residues. The DNA of the CDR3 is TGTGCCAGCAGCCTCGTCGGATCAGGGGTCGAGGAAAAACTGTTTTTT. It encodes CASSLVGSGVEEKLFF. Drawing the rest from reference TRBV28 and TRBJ1-4, the complete variable domain is DVKVTQSSRYLVKRTGEKVFLECVQDMDHENMFWYRQDPGLGLRLIYFSYDVKMKEKGDIPEGYSVSREKKERFSLILESASTNQTSMYLCASSLVGSGVEEKLFFGSGTQLSVL.

J is TRBJ1-2 and V is TRBV27, with D possibly TRBD1 on 6 matching bases. CDR1 and CDR2 (germline): MNHEY, SMNVEV (reference sequence). This CDR3 spans 16 amino acids. V was clipped by 6 bases and J by 6 bases, with 23 bases between them. The CDR3 DNA is TGTGCCAGCAGCTCCCAATCGGGGGGGCAGGCGGATGGCTACACCTTC. The encoded protein is CASSSQSGGQADGYTF.

The chain couples TRBV6-5 to TRBJ2-1; TRBD2 aligns across 7 bases. This CDR3 has 12 residues. CDR1 MNHEY and CDR2 SVGAGI come from the germline V gene. V shed 5 bases and J 5 bases; nucleotides not matched to a gene: 0. The CDR3, as DNA: TGTGCCAGCAGTAGCGGGAACAATGAGCAGTTCTTC. Translated: CASSSGNNEQFF.

DNA for the CDR3: TGTGCCAGTAGTCGCGGGGTTAGCTCCTACGAGCAGTACTTC. This encodes CASSRGVSSYEQYF. The genes are TRBV19 and TRBJ2-7; TRBD2 is a possible D gene (6 bases). Germline V lookup: CDR1 LNHDA, CDR2 SQIVND (reference sequence). V gave up 5 bases and J gave up 0 bases, with 11 bases separating them. The CDR3 has 14 amino acids.

V and J are TRBV27 and TRBJ1-1, with 7 bases that match TRBD1. The CDR3 runs 17 residues. V shed 2 bases, J shed 3 bases, and the junction held 12 bases outside the gene matches. The germline gives CDR1 MNHEY, CDR2 SMNVEV (reference sequence). The DNA for the CDR3 is TGTGCCAGCAGTTTAAGTGCCACTACCAGGGGGGACACTGAAGCTTTCTTT. As protein: CASSLSATTRGDTEAFF.

V gene TRBV10-1 combines with J gene TRBJ2-3; 7 bases match TRBD2. CDR1 WNHNN and CDR2 SYGVQD come from the germline V gene (reference sequence). This CDR3 has 15 amino acids. V trimming: 7 bases; J trimming: 0 bases; junction bases outside the gene matches: 7. The CDR3 region has the DNA TGCGCCAGCACGCCCGGGAGGTGTAGCACAGATACGCAGTATTTT. It encodes CASTPGRCSTDTQYF.

The V gene is TRBV10-2, the J gene TRBJ2-7; D unclear. Trimming removed 6 bases from V and 3 bases from J, with 6 bases in between. This CDR3 has 11 residues. Germline values: CDR1 WSHSY, CDR2 SAAADI. CDR3 in amino acids: CASSPNYEQYF. As DNA, the CDR3 is TGCGCCAGCAGCCCAAACTACGAGCAGTACTTC.

The chain couples TRBV11-2 to TRBJ2-6, with a tentative D call TRBD1 (6 bases). Trimming left V 3 bases short and J 0 bases short, with 15 bases between. The germline gives CDR1 SGHAT, CDR2 FQNNGV. The CDR3 totals 18 residues. CDR3: CASSLQGRISSGANVLTF. The CDR3 nucleotides read TGTGCCAGCAGCTTGCAGGGGCGAATTAGCTCTGGGGCCAACGTCCTGACTTTC.

J is TRBJ2-2 and V is TRBV28; 14 bases match TRBD2. Germline loops: CDR1 MDHEN, CDR2 SYDVKM. V lost 6 bases and J lost 9; bases outside the gene matches: 12. The CDR3 totals 17 residues. CDR3 residues: CASREGTSGSRFRELFF. The CDR3 region has the DNA TGTGCCAGCAGGGAAGGGACTAGCGGGAGCCGTTTCCGGGAGCTGTTTTTT.

This clone was observed a single time. The chain recombines TRBV5-6 with TRBJ2-7, with D perhaps matching TRBD2 (5 bases). The ends were cut back, 1 base at V and 2 bases at J, with 10 bases in the middle. Germline-derived CDR1 and CDR2 are SGHDT and YYEEEE. The CDR3 spans 14 residues. The CDR3: CASSLWGDAYEQYF. CDR3 nucleotides: TGTGCCAGCAGCTTGTGGGGAGACGCCTACGAGCAGTACTTC. Full variable domain (remainder filled in from reference TRBV5-6 and TRBJ2-7): DAGVTQSPTHLIKTRGQQVTLRCSPKSGHDTVSWYQQALGQGPQFIFQYYEEEERQRGNFPDRFSGHQFPNYSSELNVNALLLGDSALYLCASSLWGDAYEQYFGPGTRLTVT.

This chain joins TRBV5-5 and TRBJ2-5, with D perhaps TRBD1 (6 bases). The J call may be faulty, since TRBJ2-7 better matches the DNA end. Germline CDR1 reads SGHKS; CDR2 reads YYEKEE (reference sequence). The CDR3 sequence is 14 residues long. For the CDR3, the DNA is TGTGCCAGCAGCCCCACAGGGATGAACTACGAGCAGTACTTC. This encodes CASSPTGMNYEQYF.

CDR3 sequence (DNA): TGTGCCAGCAGTGAAGCGCTAGGGACACCGAACACTGAAGCTTTCTTT. Amino acids: CASSEALGTPNTEAFF. The genes are TRBV6-1 and TRBJ1-1, with D possibly TRBD1 on 6 matching bases. The CDR3 is 16 amino acids. The V gene lost 0 bases and the J gene lost 1 base, with 12 bases spanning the gap. Germline V gives CDR1 MNHNS, CDR2 SASEGT.

This clone was counted only a few times. This chain joins TRBV7-9 and TRBJ1-2; 9 bases match TRBD1. Germline V gives CDR1 SEHNR, CDR2 FQNEAQ (reference sequence). The V segment lost 5 bases and the J segment 8 bases; nucleotides outside the gene matches: 18. This CDR3 region has 17 residues. For the CDR3, the DNA is TGTGCCAGCAGCCGCGGGACAGGGAGGGTGGACTATGTGGGCTACACCTTC. Translation gives CASSRGTGRVDYVGYTF.

The chain has TRBV7-9 and TRBJ2-3, with 13 bases matching TRBD2. V dropped 4 bases and J dropped 11; count of bases not matched to a gene: 6. The CDR3 is made up of 14 amino acids. Germline CDR1 is SEHNR and CDR2 is FQNEAQ (reference sequence). The CDR3 sequence is CASSSLAGGPVQYF. The DNA of the CDR3 is TGTGCCAGCAGCTCACTAGCGGGGGGGCCGGTGCAGTATTTT.

The V call is TRBV5-4, the J call TRBJ2-2, with D tentatively TRBD1 (9 bases). There are 17 residues in the CDR3. V was trimmed by 5 bases and J by 5 bases, leaving 22 bases between them. The V gene's germline CDR1 is SGHNT and CDR2 YYREEE (reference sequence). The CDR3 here is CASRATGGGGITGELFF. DNA of the CDR3: TGTGCCAGCAGGGCAACAGGGGGCGGGGGGATAACCGGGGAGCTGTTTTTT.

J is TRBJ2-1 and V is TRBV18, with D perhaps matching TRBD2 (5 bases). Looked up from germline, CDR1 is KGHSH and CDR2 is LQKENI. V dropped 5 bases and J dropped 7 bases, with 15 bases sitting between them. CDR3 size: 14 residues. CDR3 in amino acids: CASSDRGLGNEQFF. The CDR3 DNA reads TGTGCCAGCTCAGACCGAGGGCTGGGGAATGAGCAGTTCTTC.

The chain employs TRBV6-5 and TRBJ2-5; perhaps TRBD1 as D (5 bases). From germline, CDR1 is MNHEY and CDR2 SVGAGI. The germline V and J ends were trimmed by 6 bases and 5 bases, with 13 bases remaining between them. The length of the CDR3 is 13 residues. CDR3 amino acids: CASRSAGRETQYF. The CDR3 DNA reads as TGTGCCAGCAGGTCCGCAGGGCGGGAGACCCAGTACTTC.